This entry lists 5 T cell receptor beta chains sequenced from one sample in a study of T cell responses to AZD1222 COVID-19 vaccine. Sequenced by immunoSEQ multiplex PCR; TCRdb stores in-frame clones only, minus some. The data contain 150,000 to 160,000 clones, 90% to 95% of them singletons. The material was peripheral blood, obtained 28 days after the second AZD1222 dose. Every receptor here comes from an adult who received the AZD1222 COVID-19 vaccine.

The chain carries TRBV28 and TRBJ2-4; D may correspond to TRBD1 or TRBD2 (5 bases each). Trimming took 6 bases from V and 7 from J, leaving 16 bases between them. This CDR3 has 14 residues. Germline V CDR1 and CDR2: MDHEN, SYDVKM. CDR3 nucleotides: TGTGCCAGCAGCCAGCCGACGGGGCTGAACATTCAGTACTTC. Encoded protein: CASSQPTGLNIQYF.

The rearrangement links TRBV12-3 or TRBV12-4 to TRBJ1-1, with 7 bases identical to TRBD1. The CDR3 extends over 13 amino acids. The junction had 3 bases not matched to a gene; V was cut back by 5 bases and J by 3 bases. CDR3 region: CASSVQGYTEAFF. Here the CDR3 DNA reads TGTGCCAGCAGTGTACAGGGGTACACTGAAGCTTTCTTT.

The V and J genes are TRBV7-2 and TRBJ2-1; the match to TRBD1 covers 8 bases. Germline V gene sequence: CDR1 SGHTA, CDR2 FQGNSA. The CDR3 is 15 residues long. Trimming cost V 1 base and J 8 bases; bases outside gene matches: 7. The CDR3 DNA reads as TGTGCCAGCAGCTTAGTCTGGACAGGGCTCGATGAGCAGTTCTTC. Protein sequence: CASSLVWTGLDEQFF.

V is TRBV9 and J is TRBJ1-1, with D possibly matching TRBD1 (6 bases). The CDR3 consists of 14 residues. With 2 bases removed from V and 1 base from J, the gap between germline ends came to 9 bases. CDR1 and CDR2 from the germline V gene are SGDLS and YYNGEE. The CDR3 DNA follows: TGTGCCAGCAGCGTGCAGGGGACGAACACTGAAGCTTTCTTT. This gives the protein CASSVQGTNTEAFF.

The V and J genes are TRBV7-8 and TRBJ1-3; D not certain. The CDR3 is made up of 14 amino acids. V lost 2 bases and J 0 bases, leaving 5 bases between the germline ends. Germline CDR1 reads SGHVS; CDR2 reads FQNEAQ. For the CDR3, the DNA is TGTGCCAGCAGCTTATATACCTCTGGAAACACCATATATTTT. Its protein is CASSLYTSGNTIYF.